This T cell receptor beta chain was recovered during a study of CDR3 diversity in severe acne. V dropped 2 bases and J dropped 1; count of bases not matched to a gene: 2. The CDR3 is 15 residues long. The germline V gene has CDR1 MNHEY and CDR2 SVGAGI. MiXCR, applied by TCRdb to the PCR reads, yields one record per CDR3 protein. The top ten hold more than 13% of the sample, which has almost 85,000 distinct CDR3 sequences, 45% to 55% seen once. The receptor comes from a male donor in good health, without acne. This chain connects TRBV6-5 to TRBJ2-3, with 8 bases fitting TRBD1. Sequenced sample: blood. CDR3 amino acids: CASSYPGQGTDTQYF. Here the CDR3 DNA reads TGTGCCAGCAGTTACCCGGGACAGGGCACAGATACGCAGTATTTT.